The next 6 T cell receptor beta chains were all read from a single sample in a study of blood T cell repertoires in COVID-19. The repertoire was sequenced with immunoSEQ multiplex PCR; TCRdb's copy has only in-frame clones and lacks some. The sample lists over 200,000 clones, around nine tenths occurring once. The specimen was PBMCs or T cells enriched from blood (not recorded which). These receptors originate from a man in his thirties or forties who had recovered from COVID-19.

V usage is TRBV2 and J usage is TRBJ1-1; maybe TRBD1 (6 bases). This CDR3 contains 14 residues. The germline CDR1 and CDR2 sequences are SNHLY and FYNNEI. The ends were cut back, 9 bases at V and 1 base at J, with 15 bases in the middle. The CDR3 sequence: CARGHTNPNTEAFF. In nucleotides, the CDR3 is TGTGCCAGGGGACACACAAACCCGAACACTGAAGCTTTCTTT.

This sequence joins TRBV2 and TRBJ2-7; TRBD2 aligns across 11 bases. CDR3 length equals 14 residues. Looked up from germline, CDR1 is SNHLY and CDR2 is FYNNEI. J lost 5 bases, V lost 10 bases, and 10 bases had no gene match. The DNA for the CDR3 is TGTGCCACCCGAAGGGGACTAGCGGTTGACGAGCAGTACTTC. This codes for CATRRGLAVDEQYF. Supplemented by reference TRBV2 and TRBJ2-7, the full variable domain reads EPEVTQTPSHQVTQMGQEVILRCVPISNHLYFYWYRQILGQKVEFLVSFYNNEISEKSEIFDDQFSVERPDGSNFTLKIRSTKLEDSAMYFCATRRGLAVDEQYFGPGTRLTVT.

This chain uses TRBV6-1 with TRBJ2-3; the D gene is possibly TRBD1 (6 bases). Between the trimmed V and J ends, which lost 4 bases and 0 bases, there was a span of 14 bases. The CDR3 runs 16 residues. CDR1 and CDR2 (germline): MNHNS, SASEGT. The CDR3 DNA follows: TGTGCCAGCAGTGCCCGACAGGCGACTAGCACAGATACGCAGTATTTT. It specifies CASSARQATSTDTQYF.

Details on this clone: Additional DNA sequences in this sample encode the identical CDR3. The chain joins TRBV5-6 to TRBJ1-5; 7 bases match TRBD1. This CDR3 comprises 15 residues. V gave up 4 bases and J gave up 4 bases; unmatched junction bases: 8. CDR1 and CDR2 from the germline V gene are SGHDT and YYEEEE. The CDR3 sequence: CASSLGQVPNQPQHF. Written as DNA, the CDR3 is TGTGCCAGCAGCCTCGGACAGGTCCCAAATCAGCCCCAGCATTTT.

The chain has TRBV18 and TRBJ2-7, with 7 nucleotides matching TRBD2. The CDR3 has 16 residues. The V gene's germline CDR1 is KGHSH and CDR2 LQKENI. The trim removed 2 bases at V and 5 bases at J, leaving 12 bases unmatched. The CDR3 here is CASSPRSGGSHHEQYF. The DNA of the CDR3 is TGTGCCAGCTCACCAAGGTCAGGCGGGAGCCATCACGAGCAGTACTTC.

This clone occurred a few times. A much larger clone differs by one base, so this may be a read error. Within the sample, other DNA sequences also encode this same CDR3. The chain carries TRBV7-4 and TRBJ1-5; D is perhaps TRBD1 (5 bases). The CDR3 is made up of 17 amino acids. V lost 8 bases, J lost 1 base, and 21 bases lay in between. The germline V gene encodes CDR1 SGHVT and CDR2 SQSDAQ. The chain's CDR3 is CASRHGYGGGSNQPQHF. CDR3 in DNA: TGTGCCAGCCGCCACGGATACGGGGGGGGGAGCAATCAGCCCCAGCATTTT.